This is a list of T cell receptor beta chains from one sample in a study of blood T cell repertoires in COVID-19. The data were produced by immunoSEQ multiplex PCR, yet TCRdb's version contains in-frame clones alone and is incomplete. The profile shows some 410,000 clones, roughly 90% of them singletons. Material: PBMCs or T cells enriched from blood (not recorded which). The source of these receptors is a young woman with acute COVID-19. CDR3s include the opening cysteine and the closing phenylalanine or tryptophan. D genes are given only for firm matches. Only part of the rows carry a size: once, few, many, or a class if the clone is expanded.

j_call clone_size d_call v_call cdr3_aa cdr3_nt
TRBJ1-1 once TRBD1 TRBV6-1 CASSEADRVAPEAFF TGTGCCAGCAGTGAAGCTGACAGGGTTGCACCTGAAGCTTTCTTT
TRBJ1-6 once - TRBV3-1/TRBV3-2 CASSQVHGGNSPLHF TGTGCCAGCAGCCAAGTTCATGGAGGGAATTCACCCCTCCACTTT
TRBJ2-3 - - TRBV20-1 CSASGGLLTDTQYF TGCAGTGCTAGTGGGGGGCTCCTCACAGATACGCAGTATTTT
TRBJ2-2 - TRBD1 TRBV5-8 CASSLIGGNTGELFF TGTGCCAGCAGCTTGATAGGGGGCAACACCGGGGAGCTGTTTTTT
TRBJ2-2 few - TRBV28 CASSSGDNSNTGELFF TGTGCCAGCAGTTCCGGGGACAATTCGAACACCGGGGAGCTGTTTTTT
TRBJ1-1 - TRBD1 TRBV5-6 CASSSTGGRFDTEAFF TGTGCCAGCAGCTCGACAGGGGGGCGGTTTGACACTGAAGCTTTCTTT
TRBJ1-6 - - TRBV7-2 CASSLARAQSPLHF TGTGCCAGCAGCTTAGCGCGTGCCCAATCACCCCTCCACTTT
TRBJ2-2 - TRBD1 TRBV24-1 CATSDPGQGAGELFF TGTGCCACCAGTGATCCCGGACAGGGCGCCGGGGAGCTGTTTTTT
TRBJ1-6 - - TRBV30 CAWSAGPYNSPLHF TGTGCCTGGAGCGCCGGTCCCTATAATTCACCCCTCCACTTT
TRBJ2-1 - TRBD1 TRBV6-2/TRBV6-3 CASSRQGNEQFF TGTGCCAGCAGTAGACAGGGCAATGAGCAGTTCTTC
TRBJ1-5 - - TRBV11-2 CASSLVQGNNQPQHF TGTGCCAGCAGCTTAGTCCAGGGTAACAATCAGCCCCAGCATTTT
TRBJ1-1 - TRBD1 TRBV5-4 CASSLVGGQETFF TGTGCCAGCAGCTTGGTGGGGGGACAGGAAACTTTCTTT
TRBJ1-1 - - TRBV7-9 CASSPQGDEAFF TGTGCCAGCAGCCCACAGGGAGATGAAGCTTTCTTT
TRBJ2-3 - - TRBV15 CATSRPGSDTQYF TGTGCCACCAGCAGACCGGGATCGGATACGCAGTATTTT
TRBJ1-1 - - TRBV5-8 CASSVSGNTEAFF TGTGCCAGCAGCGTCTCGGGGAACACTGAAGCTTTCTTT